This T cell receptor (beta chain) was sequenced for a study of blood T cell repertoires in COVID-19. Study information: Acute-phase and convalescent COVID-19 samples originated in the United States, Italy and Spain. PBMCs, B-cell-depleted T cells, or T cells provided the cDNA or gDNA that made up the material.

Trimming left V 4 bases short and J 7 bases short, with 21 bases between. The CDR3 extends over 16 amino acids. Germline values: CDR1 SGHNT, CDR2 YYREEE (reference sequence). Source study methods: Amplification from reference gene primers served as the basis for estimated nucleated cell counts. Measured with immunoSEQ multiplex PCR; TCRdb has only the in-frame clones, and not every one. The V and J calls and clone size were taken over from that table, and D and trimming were inferred from the DNA. The sample records 150,000 to 200,000 clones, nearly 90% being singletons. The chain employs TRBV5-4 and TRBJ2-1, with D possibly being TRBD2 (6 bases). This clonotype was sampled from a young man who had recovered from COVID-19. Sequenced input: peripheral blood. This CDR3 reads CASSTPQAGRRNEQFF. CDR3 bases: TGTGCCAGCAGCACGCCGCAGGCGGGGAGAAGGAATGAGCAGTTCTTC.